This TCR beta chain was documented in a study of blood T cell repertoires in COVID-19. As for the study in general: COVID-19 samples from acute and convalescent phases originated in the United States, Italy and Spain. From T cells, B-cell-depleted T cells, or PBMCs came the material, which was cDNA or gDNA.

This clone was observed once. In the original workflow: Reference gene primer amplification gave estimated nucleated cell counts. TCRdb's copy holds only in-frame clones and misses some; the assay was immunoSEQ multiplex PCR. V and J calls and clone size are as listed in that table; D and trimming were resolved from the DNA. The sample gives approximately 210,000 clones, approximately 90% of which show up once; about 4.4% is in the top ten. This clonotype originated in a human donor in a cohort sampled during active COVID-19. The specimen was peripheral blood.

The CDR3 region has the DNA TGTGCCAGTAGTATCGGCCTTCTACCCGGGCCCGGGGGGAGGGGGGCCAACGTCCTGACTTTC. As protein: CASSIGLLPGPGGRGANVLTF. J is TRBJ2-6 and V is TRBV19, with TRBD2 identical over 7 bases. This CDR3 region has 21 residues. Trimming at V came to 3 bases and at J to 4 bases, leaving 21 bases not matched to a gene. Germline assignment: CDR1 LNHDA and CDR2 SQIVND (reference sequence).